These T cell receptor beta chains were read from a single sample in a study of cytomegalovirus exposure and HLA in healthy donors. Produced via immunoSEQ multiplex PCR; TCRdb's table is partial and in-frame only. This table has about 180,000 clones, roughly 80% appearing once. Sequencing was done on a sample of PBMCs. Receptors were obtained from a girl aged 5 to 17 in good health and CMV-seropositive. CDR3s include the opening cysteine and the closing phenylalanine or tryptophan. D genes are given only for firm matches. Not every row has a clone size; where given, it reads once, few, many or a size class.

v_gene,abundance,d_gene,j_gene,CDR3aa,CDR3nt
TRBV15,.,.,TRBJ1-4,CATSRPNEKLFF,TGTGCCACCAGCAGACCAAATGAAAAACTGTTTTTT
TRBV25-1,.,TRBD2,TRBJ2-7,CASSEPGLTYEQYF,TGTGCCAGCAGTGAACCGGGACTAACCTACGAGCAGTACTTC
TRBV9,.,.,TRBJ1-1,CASSSPGGNTEAFF,TGTGCCAGCAGCTCCCCGGGGGGAAACACTGAAGCTTTCTTT
TRBV5-1,once,.,TRBJ2-1,CASSLVSSAYNEQFF,TGCGCCAGCAGCTTGGTTTCCAGCGCCTACAATGAGCAGTTCTTC
TRBV10-2,.,.,TRBJ1-2,CASSGLVAGYTF,TGCGCCAGCAGTGGACTGGTTGCTGGCTACACCTTC
TRBV27,.,.,TRBJ2-1,CASSSLLGGQFF,TGTGCCAGCAGTTCTCTACTAGGGGGGCAGTTCTTC
TRBV6-6,.,TRBD2,TRBJ2-7,CASSPPKRGSYEQYF,TGTGCCAGCAGTCCCCCCAAGCGGGGGTCCTACGAGCAGTACTTC
TRBV2,.,TRBD1,TRBJ2-4,CASGPGTGLGNIQYF,TGTGCCAGCGGACCCGGGACAGGGTTAGGGAACATTCAGTACTTC
TRBV4-1,.,.,TRBJ2-3,CASSTILGDTDTQYF,TGCGCCAGCAGCACAATTTTAGGGGACACAGATACGCAGTATTTT
TRBV27,.,TRBD2,TRBJ2-7,CASTRTSGGEQYF,TGTGCCAGCACTCGGACTAGCGGTGGCGAGCAGTACTTC
TRBV6-5,.,.,TRBJ2-7,CASSYAGTLSYEQYF,TGTGCCAGCAGTTATGCGGGCACCCTCTCCTACGAGCAGTACTTC
TRBV5-5,.,.,TRBJ2-7,CASTLSLTYEQYF,TGTGCCAGCACCCTGTCCTTAACCTACGAGCAGTACTTC
TRBV27,.,.,TRBJ2-7,CASSPVWGPRAYEQYF,TGTGCCAGCAGCCCCGTTTGGGGCCCCAGGGCCTACGAGCAGTACTTC
TRBV6-5,.,TRBD2,TRBJ2-7,CASSYSAGGSSYEQYF,TGTGCCAGCAGTTACTCGGCCGGCGGGAGCTCCTACGAGCAGTACTTC
TRBV9,.,.,TRBJ2-5,CASSVDGEQETQYF,TGTGCCAGCAGCGTAGATGGGGAGCAAGAGACCCAGTACTTC
TRBV5-8,.,.,TRBJ2-2,CASSPRYGGGTGELFF,TGTGCCAGCAGCCCCCGATATGGCGGTGGGACCGGGGAGCTGTTTTTT
TRBV19,.,TRBD1,TRBJ2-3,CASSILRQGGTDTQYF,TGTGCCAGTAGTATCCTAAGACAGGGCGGCACAGATACGCAGTATTTT
TRBV6-5,.,.,TRBJ2-4,CASSYSMGATGNIQYF,TGTGCCAGCAGTTACTCGATGGGAGCGACGGGAAACATTCAGTACTTC
TRBV5-8,few,.,TRBJ2-3,CASSSRVDGTQYF,TGTGCCAGCAGCTCCCGGGTCGATGGTACGCAGTATTTT
TRBV6-6,.,TRBD2,TRBJ2-1,CASSSRENDEQFF,TGTGCCAGCAGTTCGCGGGAGAACGATGAGCAGTTCTTC
TRBV30,.,TRBD1,TRBJ1-1,CAWSVPRGQAFF,TGTGCCTGGAGTGTTCCCAGGGGGCAAGCTTTCTTT
TRBV25-1,.,.,TRBJ1-1,CASMDGRMNTEAFF,TGTGCCAGCATGGATGGGCGAATGAACACTGAAGCTTTCTTT
TRBV19,once,TRBD2,TRBJ2-1,CASSIRVAGETYNEQFF,TGTGCCAGTAGTATTCGGGTAGCGGGAGAGACCTACAATGAGCAGTTCTTC
TRBV5-1,.,.,TRBJ2-7,CASSLSTGHFYEQYF,TGCGCCAGCAGCTTGTCGACGGGACACTTCTACGAGCAGTACTTC
TRBV18,.,TRBD2,TRBJ2-7,CASSPRILAGSYEQYF,TGTGCCAGCTCACCAAGAATCCTAGCGGGATCCTACGAGCAGTACTTC
TRBV7-8,.,.,TRBJ2-1,CASSLFLPSFVPNEQFF,TGTGCCAGCAGCTTATTCCTTCCTAGCTTCGTTCCCAATGAGCAGTTCTTC
TRBV4-2,.,.,TRBJ1-2,CASSQEAKLSYGYTF,TGTGCCAGCAGCCAAGAAGCAAAACTTAGTTATGGCTACACCTTC
TRBV7-9,.,TRBD2,TRBJ2-7,CASSPPVGLAYFYEQYF,TGTGCCAGCAGCCCCCCTGTGGGACTAGCCTATTTCTACGAGCAGTACTTC
TRBV5-1,.,TRBD1,TRBJ2-7,CASSLTTGTGAYEQYF,TGCGCCAGCAGCCTGACAACCGGGACAGGTGCCTACGAGCAGTACTTC
TRBV5-4,once,.,TRBJ1-1,CASSFWGELWAFF,TGTGCCAGCAGCTTCTGGGGGGAGCTATGGGCTTTCTTT
TRBV15,.,TRBD1,TRBJ2-7,CATSRDRGYEQYF,TGTGCCACCAGCAGAGACAGGGGGTACGAGCAGTACTTC
TRBV9,.,.,TRBJ1-2,CASSQGESYGYTF,TGTGCCAGCAGCCAAGGAGAGTCCTATGGCTACACCTTC